The 29 T cell receptor beta chains below come from one sample, sequenced in a study of early T cells in non-severe SARS-CoV-2 infection. TCRdb redid the calling of the 5' RACE reads with MiXCR, one entry per CDR3 protein. The sample lists tens of thousands of distinct CDR3 sequences; about 9.7% were seen once. The sample taken for sequencing was whole blood. The receptor source for this set is an adult who was a healthcare worker with PCR-confirmed SARS-CoV-2 infection or an uninfected control (not recorded which).

This clonotype was seen ten or more times. V is TRBV25-1 and J is TRBJ2-3, with TRBD1 matching over 12 bases. The junction had 7 bases not matched to a gene; V was cut back by 6 bases and J by 0 bases. The CDR3 totals 17 residues. Germline values: CDR1 MGHDK, CDR2 SYGVNS. In DNA form, the CDR3 reads TGTGCCAGCAGAGCCGGGACAGGGGGCTTTAGCACAGATACGCAGTATTTT. Translation: CASRAGTGGFSTDTQYF.

This clonotype has ten or more counts. This chain joins TRBV5-1 and TRBJ2-2, with D possibly matching TRBD1 (5 bases). V was clipped by 4 bases and J by 1 base, with 17 bases between them. The germline CDR1 and CDR2 sequences are SGHRS and YFSETQ. CDR3 length: 17 amino acids. CDR3: CASSPVVGQGNTGELFF. The CDR3 DNA follows: TGCGCCAGCAGCCCCGTCGTGGGGCAAGGGAACACCGGGGAGCTGTTTTTT.

This rearrangement joins TRBV4-1 to TRBJ2-2, with unresolved D. The CDR3 length is 15 residues. V shed 2 bases and J shed 6 bases, with 13 bases lying between them. In germline, CDR1 is MGHRA, CDR2 YSYEKL. DNA of the CDR3: TGCGCCAGCAGCCAAATGAGTTCATATCCCGGGGAGCTGTTTTTT. This translates into CASSQMSSYPGELFF.

The table lists this clonotype with many counts. The chain carries TRBV14 and TRBJ1-1; D uncertain. This CDR3 has 15 residues. Germline CDR1 is SGHDN and CDR2 is FVKESK. V lost 0 bases, J lost 6 bases, and 14 bases lay in between. DNA of the CDR3: TGTGCCAGCAGCCAAGAAGCGGAAGGAACCGCTGAAGCTTTCTTT. This gives the protein CASSQEAEGTAEAFF.

This clonotype occurred a few times. The chain uses TRBV20-1 and TRBJ2-1; TRBD1 or TRBD2 may be the D gene (5 bases each). The CDR3 contains 15 residues. Germline CDR1 reads DFQATT; CDR2 reads SNEGSKA (reference sequence). The V end lost 6 bases, the J end lost 4 bases, and 19 bases lay between the germline ends. The CDR3 spells CSAARDAQPYNEQFF. CDR3 nucleotides: TGCAGTGCAGCTCGGGACGCCCAACCTTACAATGAGCAGTTCTTC.

This clonotype came up a few times. The chain carries TRBV10-3 and TRBJ1-3; TRBD1 is a possible D gene (6 bases). Deletions cut 7 bases from V and 4 bases from J, with 8 bases between. The germline CDR1 and CDR2 sequences are ENHRY and SYGVKD. The CDR3 spans 12 residues. The CDR3 here is CAITGAGNTIYF. CDR3 nucleotides: TGTGCCATCACAGGGGCGGGAAACACCATATATTTT.

This clonotype occurred many times. This rearrangement joins TRBV7-9 to TRBJ2-6; maybe TRBD1 (6 bases). Trimming cost V 9 bases and J 0 bases, with 18 bases left between them. The germline V gene has CDR1 SEHNR and CDR2 FQNEAQ (reference sequence). The CDR3 runs 17 residues. The CDR3 sequence is CASGGRGPSSGANVLTF. The CDR3 DNA follows: TGTGCCAGTGGGGGCCGGGGTCCTAGCTCTGGGGCCAACGTCCTGACTTTC.

This clonotype was recorded many times. V gene TRBV7-9 combines with J gene TRBJ2-1; 9 bases are a match to TRBD2. This CDR3 region has 15 residues. Germline V gene data show CDR1 as SEHNR and CDR2 as FQNEAQ (reference sequence). The trim removed 3 bases at V and 6 bases at J, leaving 6 bases unmatched. CDR3 coding DNA: TGTGCCAGCAGCTTCCCAGCGGGGGGCCGCAATGAGCAGTTCTTC. Protein: CASSFPAGGRNEQFF.

The V gene is TRBV5-6, the J gene TRBJ2-2, with D unresolved. Germline CDR1 and CDR2: SGHDT and YYEEEE. CDR3 length equals 13 residues. The V end lost 3 bases, the J end lost 6 bases, and 9 bases lay between the germline ends. The CDR3 region has the DNA TGTGCCAGCAGCTGGGCGGATGCCGGGGAGCTGTTTTTT. Encoded protein: CASSWADAGELFF. The full variable domain, rest sourced from reference TRBV5-6 and TRBJ2-2, is DAGVTQSPTHLIKTRGQQVTLRCSPKSGHDTVSWYQQALGQGPQFIFQYYEEEERQRGNFPDRFSGHQFPNYSSELNVNALLLGDSALYLCASSWADAGELFFGEGSRLTVL.

This clonotype was seen at least ten times. The chain links TRBV5-6 to TRBJ2-3, with 8 bases fitting TRBD1. After removal of 5 bases from V and 2 bases from J, the junction contained 10 bases not matched to a gene. Per germline, CDR1 SGHDT and CDR2 YYEEEE. This CDR3 contains 16 residues. The CDR3 spells CASRGGTGRYTDTQYF. The CDR3 DNA reads TGTGCCAGCAGGGGTGGGACAGGTCGTTACACAGATACGCAGTATTTT.

The V and J genes are TRBV11-1 and TRBJ2-7, with a possible D match to TRBD1 (6 bases). The germline V gene has CDR1 SGHAT and CDR2 FQDESV (reference sequence). The V end was cut by 2 bases, the J end by 6 bases, with 17 bases between. This CDR3 contains 15 residues. As DNA, the CDR3 is TGTGCCAGCAGCTTACTCACAGGGTCCCAAGGCGAGCAGTACTTC. Protein: CASSLLTGSQGEQYF. The entire variable domain, with the rest obtained from reference TRBV11-1 and TRBJ2-7, is as follows: EAEVAQSPRYKITEKSQAVAFWCDPISGHATLYWYRQILGQGPELLVQFQDESVVDDSQLPKDRFSAERLKGVDSTLKIQPAELGDSAMYLCASSLLTGSQGEQYFGPGTRLTVT.

As DNA, the CDR3 is TGTGCCAGCAGCTTAGGAGGGAAACAGCCCCAGCATTTT. Translated, it gives CASSLGGKQPQHF. The chain joins TRBV11-2 to TRBJ1-5; D is unresolved. V was pared by 1 base and J by 7 bases, with 8 bases between. Germline CDR1 and CDR2: SGHAT and FQNNGV. This CDR3 spans 13 amino acids.

This clonotype showed up many times. The CDR3 sequence is CASSLEVTGGFTDTQYF. The DNA of the CDR3 is TGTGCCAGCAGCTTAGAGGTGACAGGCGGGTTCACAGATACGCAGTATTTT. The chain links TRBV11-2 to TRBJ2-3; maybe TRBD1 (6 bases). V lost 0 bases and J 2 bases, leaving 15 bases between the germline ends. Germline assignment: CDR1 SGHAT and CDR2 FQNNGV. The length of the CDR3 is 17 residues.

This clonotype was observed a few times. The chain has TRBV4-2 and TRBJ2-7, with TRBD2 as a possible D gene (5 bases). V was pared by 1 base and J by 2 bases, with 12 bases between. Germline V gives CDR1 LGHNA, CDR2 YNFKEQ. The CDR3 sequence is 15 residues long. The CDR3 DNA follows: TGTGCCAGCAGCCAAGCGGAGGACTTCGCCTACGAGCAGTACTTC. It specifies CASSQAEDFAYEQYF.

The chain is built from TRBV28 and TRBJ1-6; D is perhaps TRBD1 (6 bases). CDR1 MDHEN and CDR2 SYDVKM come from the germline V gene. The CDR3 is 14 residues long. V was pared by 6 bases and J by 8 bases, with 14 bases between. CDR3: CASSEQGFDSPLHF. Here the CDR3 DNA reads TGTGCCAGCAGCGAACAGGGTTTCGATTCACCCCTCCACTTT. Supplemented by reference TRBV28 and TRBJ1-6, the full variable domain reads DVKVTQSSRYLVKRTGEKVFLECVQDMDHENMFWYRQDPGLGLRLIYFSYDVKMKEKGDIPEGYSVSREKKERFSLILESASTNQTSMYLCASSEQGFDSPLHFGNGTRLTVT.

This clonotype was counted a few times. The rearrangement uses TRBV5-1 and TRBJ2-7; D possibly corresponds to TRBD1 (6 bases). Trimming took 1 base from V and 5 from J, leaving 13 bases between them. Germline V lookup: CDR1 SGHRS, CDR2 YFSETQ. CDR3 length: 14 amino acids. In DNA form, the CDR3 reads TGCGCCAGCAGCTTGTCTCAGGGGAAGGACGAGCAGTACTTC. Residues: CASSLSQGKDEQYF.

There are many counts of this clonotype. The rearrangement joins TRBV7-9 to TRBJ1-2; D gene ambiguous. Germline V lookup: CDR1 SEHNR, CDR2 FQNEAQ (reference sequence). This CDR3 comprises 12 residues. Trimming left V 1 base short and J 4 bases short, with 4 bases between. The CDR3 DNA is TGTGCCAGCAGCTTAGGTCCCTATGGCTACACCTTC. It specifies CASSLGPYGYTF. Combining the CDR3 with reference TRBV7-9 and TRBJ1-2 gives the whole variable domain DTGVSQNPRHKITKRGQNVTFRCDPISEHNRLYWYRQTLGQGPEFLTYFQNEAQLEKSRLLSDRFSAERPKGSFSTLEIQRTEQGDSAMYLCASSLGPYGYTFGSGTRLTVV.

V usage is TRBV5-6 and J usage is TRBJ2-7; the D gene could be TRBD1 or TRBD2 (6 bases each). The length of the CDR3 is 16 residues. The V end lost 0 bases, the J end lost 0 bases, and 13 bases lay between the germline ends. Germline V gives CDR1 SGHDT, CDR2 YYEEEE. The CDR3, as DNA: TGTGCCAGCAGCTTGGACGGGGGCGGGATCTCCTACGAGCAGTACTTC. Translating gives CASSLDGGGISYEQYF.

The chain is built from TRBV6-2 or TRBV6-3 and TRBJ2-1; 8 positions match TRBD2. The junction had 6 bases not matched to a gene; V was cut back by 3 bases and J by 8 bases. The CDR3 has 14 amino acids. From germline, CDR1 is MNHEY and CDR2 SVGEGT. CDR3 sequence (DNA): TGTGCCAGCAGTTATAGCGGGATGGGCGATGAGCAGTTCTTC. Its translation is CASSYSGMGDEQFF.

CDR3 in amino acids: CAIKVGTGGFFDGYTF. The DNA of the CDR3 is TGTGCCATCAAAGTGGGGACAGGGGGCTTTTTCGATGGCTACACCTTC. The chain combines TRBV10-3 with TRBJ1-2, with TRBD1 matching over 12 bases. V lost 7 bases, J lost 6 bases, and 12 bases stayed unmatched. CDR1 ENHRY and CDR2 SYGVKD come from the germline V gene. The length of the CDR3 is 16 residues.

Many counts were recorded for this clonotype. The CDR3 DNA reads TGTGCCAGCAGCCAAGATCCCCTAGCGGGAGGGCTGGAGACCCAGTACTTC. It yields the protein CASSQDPLAGGLETQYF. The chain is built from TRBV3-1 and TRBJ2-5; 12 nucleotides agree with TRBD2. CDR1 LGHDT and CDR2 YNNKEL come from the germline V gene (reference sequence). CDR3 size: 17 residues. The junction had 7 bases not matched to a gene; V was cut back by 0 bases and J by 5 bases.

Sample share makes this clonotype medium-sized (0.01 to 0.1%). The CDR3 reads CASSSMARGYTF. The DNA of the CDR3 is TGTGCCAGCAGTTCCATGGCGAGGGGCTACACCTTC. The rearrangement joins TRBV5-6 to TRBJ1-2; D is unresolved. The V end was cut by 5 bases, the J end by 8 bases, with 13 bases between. The CDR3 consists of 12 residues. Germline V CDR1 and CDR2: SGHDT, YYEEEE.

This clonotype has ten or more counts. V is TRBV12-3 or TRBV12-4 and J is TRBJ2-1, with TRBD2 identical over 9 bases. V shed 7 bases and J 5 bases; nucleotides not matched to a gene: 6. This CDR3 has 14 residues. The chain's CDR3 is CASILGTSNNEQFF. DNA of the CDR3: TGTGCCAGCATCCTAGGGACTAGCAACAATGAGCAGTTCTTC.

This clonotype appeared many times. The genes are TRBV27 and TRBJ1-1, with a weak D call TRBD1 (5 bases). The V end lost 2 bases, the J end lost 1 base, and 8 bases lay between the germline ends. CDR1 and CDR2 from the germline V gene are MNHEY and SMNVEV (reference sequence). This CDR3 region has 14 residues. The DNA of the CDR3 is TGTGCCAGCAGTTTAGCAGGGCCGAACACTGAAGCTTTCTTT. Encoded protein: CASSLAGPNTEAFF.

This clonotype has just a few counts. V gene TRBV29-1 combines with J gene TRBJ2-1; 7 bases are a match to TRBD1. This CDR3 comprises 13 residues. Trimming took 6 bases from V and 5 from J; bases not matched to a gene: 7. The germline CDR1 and CDR2 sequences are SQVTM and ANQGSEA. The CDR3 region has the DNA TGCAGCGTCACCGGGACAGAGAACAATGAGCAGTTCTTC. It translates to CSVTGTENNEQFF.

This clonotype was detected ten times or more. V gene TRBV5-1 combines with J gene TRBJ2-1; D not resolved. V was shortened by 7 bases and J by 8 bases, with 16 bases between the two germline ends. Germline V gives CDR1 SGHRS, CDR2 YFSETQ. The CDR3 runs 13 residues. The CDR3 bases are TGCGCCAGCTTTTCGCTAGGTGGCTATGAGCAGTTCTTC. Translated, it gives CASFSLGGYEQFF.

In its sample, this clonotype was seen many times. The chain is built from TRBV19 and TRBJ2-7, with TRBD2 matching 12 bases. Germline trimming cut 6 bases from V and 0 bases from J; bases unmatched to any gene: 3. The CDR3 runs to 15 residues. The V gene's germline CDR1 is LNHDA and CDR2 SQIVND (reference sequence). The CDR3, as DNA: TGTGCCAGTAGGACTAGCGGGGGAACCTCCTACGAGCAGTACTTC. It translates to CASRTSGGTSYEQYF.

This clonotype was seen repeatedly, ten times or more. V and J are TRBV14 and TRBJ2-7; 7 nucleotides align to TRBD1. The CDR3 contains 15 residues. Germline trimming cut 1 base from V and 3 bases from J; bases unmatched to any gene: 6. CDR1 is SGHDN and CDR2 is FVKESK in the germline V gene. For the CDR3, the DNA is TGTGCCAGCAGCCAAGGGACAGGCAAATACTACGAGCAGTACTTC. As protein: CASSQGTGKYYEQYF.

This clonotype was seen at least ten times. The chain combines TRBV4-3 with TRBJ2-2; 11 bases match TRBD1. Germline trimming cut 2 bases from V and 6 bases from J; bases unmatched to any gene: 5. This CDR3 is built from 16 residues. The germline V gene encodes CDR1 LGHNA and CDR2 YSLEER. The CDR3 is CASSQPGTGGSGELFF. In DNA form, the CDR3 reads TGCGCCAGCAGCCAACCCGGGACAGGGGGTTCCGGGGAGCTGTTTTTT.